This TCR beta chain was sequenced during a study of graft-versus-host responses after intestinal transplantation. The V end was cut by 0 bases, the J end by 2 bases, with 13 bases between. This CDR3 contains 15 residues. Germline V CDR1 and CDR2: GTSNPN, SVGIG (reference sequence). Libraries were prepared by immunoSEQ multiplex PCR; TCRdb keeps only in-frame clonotypes and omits some of them. Of roughly 90,000 clones in the sample, about 87% were seen once. As to this clone: Its antigen is unidentified.

The specimen was unstimulated CD4+ T cells sorted from spleen or lymph node cells, collected before transplant. This receptor was taken from a human donor who was the organ donor for an intestinal transplant. The chain has TRBV30 and TRBJ1-2; D possibly corresponds to TRBD1 (5 bases). CDR3 loop: CAWSVLWGLNYGYTF. The CDR3 nucleotides are TGTGCCTGGAGTGTACTCTGGGGCTTGAACTATGGCTACACCTTC.